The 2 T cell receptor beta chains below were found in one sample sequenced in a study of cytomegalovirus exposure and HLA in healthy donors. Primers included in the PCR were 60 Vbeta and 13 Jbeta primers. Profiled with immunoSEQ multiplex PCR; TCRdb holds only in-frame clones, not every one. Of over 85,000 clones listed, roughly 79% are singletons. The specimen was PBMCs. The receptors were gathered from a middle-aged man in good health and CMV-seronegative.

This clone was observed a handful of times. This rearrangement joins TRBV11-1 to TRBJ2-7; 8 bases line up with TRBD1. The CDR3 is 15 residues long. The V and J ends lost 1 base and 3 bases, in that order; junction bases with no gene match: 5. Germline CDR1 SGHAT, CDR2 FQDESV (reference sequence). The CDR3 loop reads CASSLGTGLNYEQYF. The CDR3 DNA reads TGTGCCAGCAGCTTAGGGACAGGGTTAAACTACGAGCAGTACTTC.

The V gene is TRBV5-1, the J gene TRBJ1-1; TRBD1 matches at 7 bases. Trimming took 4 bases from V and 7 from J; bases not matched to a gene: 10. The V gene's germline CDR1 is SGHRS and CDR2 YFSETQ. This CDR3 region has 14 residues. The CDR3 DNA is TGCGCCAGCAGCCAAAGGACAGGAGAGGGTGAAGCTTTCTTT. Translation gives CASSQRTGEGEAFF.